The 4 T cell receptor beta chains given below trace back to one sample, sequenced in a study of cytomegalovirus exposure and HLA in healthy donors. The PCR had 60 Vbeta and 13 Jbeta primers. Profiled with immunoSEQ multiplex PCR; TCRdb holds only in-frame clones, not every one. Here the sample spans under 110,000 clones, around 75% being singletons. Sequenced material: PBMCs. All receptors come from a man aged 35 to 55 in good health and CMV-seronegative.

This chain uses TRBV11-1 with TRBJ2-1; 13 bases line up with TRBD2. Per the germline V gene, CDR1 is SGHAT and CDR2 is FQDESV (reference sequence). The CDR3 extends over 15 amino acids. Losses at the gene ends were 5 bases for V and 7 bases for J; bases not matched to a gene: 5. The CDR3 protein is CASSTSGRDANEQFF. The CDR3 nucleotides read TGTGCCAGCAGCACTAGCGGGAGGGACGCGAATGAGCAGTTCTTC.

The V gene is TRBV2, the J gene TRBJ1-3, with D maybe TRBD1 (5 bases). Germline V gene lookup returns CDR1 SNHLY and CDR2 FYNNEI. This CDR3 region has 14 residues. The V gene lost 6 bases and the J gene lost 0 bases, with 9 bases spanning the gap. CDR3 nucleotides: TGTGCCAGCAGGACGACAGACTCTGGAAACACCATATATTTT. This gives the protein CASRTTDSGNTIYF.

This chain joins TRBV5-1 and TRBJ1-1; 7 nucleotides line up with TRBD1. V was clipped by 0 bases and J by 3 bases; unmatched bases: 8. The CDR3 is 16 residues long. CDR1 is SGHRS, CDR2 YFSETQ, per germline. In DNA form, the CDR3 reads TGCGCCAGCAGCTTGGCGGTGGCAGGGGGTTACACTGAAGCTTTCTTT. Its protein product is CASSLAVAGGYTEAFF.

V is TRBV18 and J is TRBJ2-7, with 8 bases aligning to TRBD1. V gave up 2 bases and J gave up 2 bases; unmatched junction bases: 2. CDR1 and CDR2 (germline): KGHSH, LQKENI. This CDR3 is 14 amino acids long. The chain's CDR3 is CASSPGGQAYEQYF. CDR3 DNA: TGTGCCAGCTCACCAGGGGGACAGGCCTACGAGCAGTACTTC.